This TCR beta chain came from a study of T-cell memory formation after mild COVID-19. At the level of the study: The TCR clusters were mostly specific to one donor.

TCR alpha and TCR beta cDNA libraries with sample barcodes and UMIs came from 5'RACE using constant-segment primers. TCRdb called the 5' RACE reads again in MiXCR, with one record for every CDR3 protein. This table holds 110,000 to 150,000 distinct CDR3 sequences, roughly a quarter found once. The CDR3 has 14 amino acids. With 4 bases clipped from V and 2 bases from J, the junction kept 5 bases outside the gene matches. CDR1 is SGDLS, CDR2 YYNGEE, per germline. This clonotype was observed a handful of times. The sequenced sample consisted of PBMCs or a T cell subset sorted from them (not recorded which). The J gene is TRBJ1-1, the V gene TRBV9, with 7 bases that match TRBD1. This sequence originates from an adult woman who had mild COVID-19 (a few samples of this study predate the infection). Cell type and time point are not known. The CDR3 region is CASSIRDSNTEAFF. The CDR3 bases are TGTGCCAGCAGCATCCGGGACAGCAACACTGAAGCTTTCTTT.